This TCR beta chain was identified during a study of tumour-infiltrating T cells in Burkitt lymphoma. Using immunoSEQ multiplex PCR, the repertoire was profiled, and TCRdb retains in-frame clones only, with some absent. The table shows over a thousand clones, with roughly 10% occurring only once. The V end was cut by 3 bases, the J end by 0 bases, with 10 bases between. The germline V gene encodes CDR1 SGDLS and CDR2 YYNGEE. CDR3 length equals 15 residues. The sample comprised tumor tissue. This chain links TRBV9 with TRBJ1-3; unclear D gene. The receptor comes from a human donor with Burkitt lymphoma. The CDR3 reads CASSGQRYSGNTIYF. As DNA, the CDR3 is TGTGCCAGCAGCGGCCAACGGTACTCTGGAAACACCATATATTTT.